The T cell receptor beta chain described here comes from a study of blood T cells in healthy people across ages. Overall study results and limits: The CMV status of each donor remained undetermined, and this could have confounded shifts in expanded clonotypes.

In its sample, this clonotype was seen once. Antigen: not known. The sample, around 10 milliliters of peripheral blood, was drawn from each donor. A second PCR of 7 to 11 cycles used a sample-barcoded 5' primer and a J-beta primer mix. TCRdb re-derived calls from the 5' RACE reads in MiXCR, one entry per CDR3 protein. The repertoire holds 800,000 or so distinct CDR3 sequences, with around 50% as singletons. Specimen: blood. The sequence was obtained from a man older than 75 in good health.

The CDR3 loop is CSVGPRREGSYNEQFF. CDR3 bases: TGCAGCGTCGGACCGCGTCGGGAGGGCTCCTACAATGAGCAGTTCTTC. The chain combines TRBV29-1 with TRBJ2-1, with 8 nucleotides matching TRBD2. This CDR3 has 16 residues. After removal of 6 bases from V and 0 bases from J, the junction contained 10 bases not matched to a gene. Germline lookup yields CDR1 SQVTM and CDR2 ANQGSEA.